The following is a TCR beta chain sequence with its context. No antigen is known for it. The data were obtained in a study of T cell responses to AZD1222 COVID-19 vaccine. General study results and limits: White British donors predominated, females outnumbered males, and clonal diversity was possibly underestimated.

The CDR3 loop spans 15 amino acids. Germline lookup yields CDR1 SGHRS and CDR2 YFSETQ. V was trimmed by 5 bases and J by 3 bases, leaving 15 bases between them. Libraries were prepared by immunoSEQ multiplex PCR; TCRdb keeps only in-frame clonotypes and omits some of them. This sample yields some 98,000 clones, of which roughly 84% are seen a single time; 14% belongs to the top ten. This receptor was identified in an adult who received the AZD1222 COVID-19 vaccine. The chain recombines TRBV5-1 with TRBJ1-5, with D possibly being TRBD1 (5 bases). Sequenced here: peripheral blood, sampled 28 days after the second AZD1222 dose. The CDR3 loop reads CASSPEAGNNQPQHF. The CDR3 DNA is TGCGCCAGCAGTCCGGAAGCAGGGAACAATCAGCCCCAGCATTTT.